This TCR beta chain was identified during a study of CD8 T cells in ankylosing spondylitis. Study findings and constraints: Peripheral blood samples showed relatively rare disease-linked clones, and these clones were CD8+. Earlier reports found some motif variants in synovial fluid and blood in reactive arthritis. Reported data indicate significant enrichment of disease-linked clones within matched ankylosing spondylitis synovial fluid.

In its sample, this clonotype was seen many times. Its target is not known. TCRdb itself ran the 5' RACE reads through MiXCR, one entry per CDR3 protein. The sample yields around 210,000 distinct CDR3 sequences, less than 9.5% seen once. Germline CDR1 reads SGHRS; CDR2 reads YFSETQ. Trimming removed 4 bases from V and 7 bases from J, with 11 bases in between. This CDR3 spans 12 amino acids. This chain uses TRBV5-1 with TRBJ1-1; perhaps TRBD1 as D (5 bases). The sequence was obtained from a female donor with ankylosing spondylitis or in good health (not recorded which). The source material was blood, either unsorted or a sorted T cell fraction (not recorded which). The CDR3 DNA sequence: TGCGCCAGCAGCCCCGGGGGGGGTGAAGCTTTCTTT. Translating it yields CASSPGGGEAFF.